This T cell receptor beta chain was captured in a study of identical twins. This clonotype was counted only a few times. This CDR3 region has 13 residues. Germline V gene sequence: CDR1 SEHNR, CDR2 FQNEAQ (reference sequence). Trimming removed 1 base at V and 5 bases at J, with 6 bases between. MiXCR, run by TCRdb on the 5' RACE reads, gives a single entry per CDR3 protein. The sample lists some 240,000 distinct CDR3 sequences; about 10% were seen once. The sample consisted of memory T cells sorted from blood. The TCR sequence derives from a man aged 45-65 years in good health. The chain joins TRBV7-9 to TRBJ1-5; unclear D gene. The CDR3 loop reads CASSLGQHQPQHF. Written as DNA, the CDR3 is TGTGCCAGCAGCTTAGGACAACATCAGCCCCAGCATTTT.